This is a list of T cell receptor beta chains from one sample in a study of cytomegalovirus exposure and HLA in healthy donors. Generated by immunoSEQ multiplex PCR, the TCRdb table keeps only in-frame clones and is missing some. The repertoire holds approximately 120,000 clones, about 74% seen once, with roughly 2.5% in the top ten. The sequenced sample was PBMCs. The receptors come from a female donor in good health and CMV-seronegative. CDR3s include the opening cysteine and the closing phenylalanine or tryptophan. A D gene is named only where the DNA matches it firmly. The size field is filled for only some rows; it gives once, few, many or a size class.

clone size: .; D gene: .; V gene: TRBV11-2; J gene: TRBJ2-2; CDR3 DNA: TGTGCCAGCAGCGACCCCTGGGCAGCTTCGAACACCGGGGAGCTGTTTTTT; CDR3 protein: CASSDPWAASNTGELFF
clone size: .; D gene: TRBD2; V gene: TRBV7-9; J gene: TRBJ2-5; CDR3 DNA: TGTGCCAGCACCCCGGGACTAGCGTGGGAGACCCAGTACTTC; CDR3 protein: CASTPGLAWETQYF
clone size: .; D gene: .; V gene: TRBV15; J gene: TRBJ2-1; CDR3 DNA: TGTGCCACCAGCAGCCTCCCGGGAGCCGTAGGAAATGAGCAGTTCTTC; CDR3 protein: CATSSLPGAVGNEQFF
clone size: once; D gene: TRBD1; V gene: TRBV6-6; J gene: TRBJ1-1; CDR3 DNA: TGTGCCAGCAGAGGACAGGATGAGAACACTGAAGCTTTCTTT; CDR3 protein: CASRGQDENTEAFF
clone size: .; D gene: .; V gene: TRBV7-2; J gene: TRBJ1-1; CDR3 DNA: TGTGCCAGCAGCTCCCCCCAACCCAGAGCTTTCTTT; CDR3 protein: CASSSPQPRAFF
clone size: .; D gene: .; V gene: TRBV18; J gene: TRBJ2-7; CDR3 DNA: TGTGCCAGCTCACCCAAACAGTTATCCTCCTACGAGCAGTACTTC; CDR3 protein: CASSPKQLSSYEQYF
clone size: .; D gene: .; V gene: TRBV25-1; J gene: TRBJ1-1; CDR3 DNA: TGTGCCAGCAGTACCAGGGGAACTGAAGCTTTCTTT; CDR3 protein: CASSTRGTEAFF
clone size: .; D gene: TRBD1; V gene: TRBV6-5; J gene: TRBJ1-6; CDR3 DNA: TGTGCCAGCAGTCCCAGGGGGTGGGATTCACCCCTCCACTTT; CDR3 protein: CASSPRGWDSPLHF
clone size: .; D gene: .; V gene: TRBV5-6; J gene: TRBJ2-7; CDR3 DNA: TGTGCCAGCAGCTTCGTCTCCCAAGGGGCGGTCTACGAGCAGTACTTC; CDR3 protein: CASSFVSQGAVYEQYF
clone size: .; D gene: TRBD1; V gene: TRBV6-1; J gene: TRBJ1-1; CDR3 DNA: TGTGCCAGCATTAGAAACAGGGGAGGGAACACTGAAGCTTTCTTT; CDR3 protein: CASIRNRGGNTEAFF
clone size: .; D gene: TRBD1; V gene: TRBV10-3; J gene: TRBJ1-6; CDR3 DNA: TGTGCCATCAGTGAGTCACTGTCAGGGGGGCGATCACCCCTCCACTTT; CDR3 protein: CAISESLSGGRSPLHF
clone size: .; D gene: .; V gene: TRBV27; J gene: TRBJ1-1; CDR3 DNA: TGTGCCAGCAGCCCAGGGGATACCTTGAGCTGGGATGAAGCTTTCTTT; CDR3 protein: CASSPGDTLSWDEAFF
clone size: .; D gene: .; V gene: TRBV2; J gene: TRBJ1-1; CDR3 DNA: TGTGCCAGCAGTGCGGGGGGGAACACTGAAGCTTTCTTT; CDR3 protein: CASSAGGNTEAFF
clone size: .; D gene: .; V gene: TRBV30; J gene: TRBJ1-1; CDR3 DNA: TGTGCCTGGAGTGTTTGGGGGGAGAGCACTGAAGCTTTCTTT; CDR3 protein: CAWSVWGESTEAFF
clone size: .; D gene: TRBD1; V gene: TRBV5-6; J gene: TRBJ2-1; CDR3 DNA: TGTGCCAGCAGCCGTGGGACAGGGCTTAGTGAGCAGTTCTTC; CDR3 protein: CASSRGTGLSEQFF
clone size: few; D gene: TRBD1; V gene: TRBV5-4; J gene: TRBJ1-3; CDR3 DNA: TGTGCCAGCAGCCCAGGGGGTGGTGGAAACACCATATATTTT; CDR3 protein: CASSPGGGGNTIYF
clone size: .; D gene: TRBD1; V gene: TRBV7-7; J gene: TRBJ2-5; CDR3 DNA: TGTGCTAGCAGCCCAGGACAGGGGAGGGGAGAGACCCAGTACTTC; CDR3 protein: CASSPGQGRGETQYF
clone size: .; D gene: TRBD2; V gene: TRBV5-1; J gene: TRBJ2-7; CDR3 DNA: TGCGCCAGCAGCTTGGGCACTAGCGGGGGGTACTACGAGCAGTACTTC; CDR3 protein: CASSLGTSGGYYEQYF
clone size: .; D gene: .; V gene: TRBV5-8; J gene: TRBJ2-7; CDR3 DNA: TGTGCCAGCAGCTTGGGTCACTCCGGGACACCATACGAGCAGTACTTC; CDR3 protein: CASSLGHSGTPYEQYF
clone size: .; D gene: .; V gene: TRBV23-1; J gene: TRBJ2-1; CDR3 DNA: TGCGCCAGCAGTCAATCGGTGTCCGGACAATGGGGCGGTGAGCAGTTCTTC; CDR3 protein: CASSQSVSGQWGGEQFF
clone size: once; D gene: .; V gene: TRBV6-1; J gene: TRBJ1-4; CDR3 DNA: TGTGCCAGCAGTGTCCAGAGGGGACTTAATGAAAAACTGTTTTTT; CDR3 protein: CASSVQRGLNEKLFF
clone size: .; D gene: TRBD1; V gene: TRBV27; J gene: TRBJ2-7; CDR3 DNA: TGTGCCAGCAAGGTAGACAGGGGATCCTACGAGCAGTACTTC; CDR3 protein: CASKVDRGSYEQYF
clone size: .; D gene: .; V gene: TRBV4-1; J gene: TRBJ1-5; CDR3 DNA: TGCGCCAGCAGCCAAGTTGCGGGTTTTGGCAATCAGCCCCAGCATTTT; CDR3 protein: CASSQVAGFGNQPQHF
clone size: .; D gene: TRBD1; V gene: TRBV10-3; J gene: TRBJ1-2; CDR3 DNA: TGTGCCATCAGTGAGGAGTGGGACAGGGGAAGCTATGGCTACACCTTC; CDR3 protein: CAISEEWDRGSYGYTF
clone size: .; D gene: .; V gene: TRBV5-5; J gene: TRBJ1-1; CDR3 DNA: TGTGCCAGCAGCTTGGAAGGACAGTCCCTTGAAGCTTTCTTT; CDR3 protein: CASSLEGQSLEAFF
clone size: .; D gene: TRBD1; V gene: TRBV5-4; J gene: TRBJ1-1; CDR3 DNA: TGTGCCAGCAGCTTGGAGAGACAGGGGACAGCTTTCTTT; CDR3 protein: CASSLERQGTAFF
clone size: .; D gene: .; V gene: TRBV18; J gene: TRBJ1-1; CDR3 DNA: TGTGCCAGCTCTCCGCTGAGGACCGGAGGGGATGCAAGCACTGAAGCTTTCTTT; CDR3 protein: CASSPLRTGGDASTEAFF
clone size: .; D gene: TRBD1; V gene: TRBV6-6; J gene: TRBJ2-7; CDR3 DNA: TGTGCCAGCAGTCGGGACAGGCGCCACGAGCAGTACTTC; CDR3 protein: CASSRDRRHEQYF
clone size: .; D gene: .; V gene: TRBV7-9; J gene: TRBJ1-1; CDR3 DNA: TGTGCCAGCAGCGTCAGGGATTCCGACACTGAAGCTTTCTTT; CDR3 protein: CASSVRDSDTEAFF
clone size: .; D gene: TRBD1; V gene: TRBV27; J gene: TRBJ1-6; CDR3 DNA: TGTGCCAGCAGACAACGGACAGGGACCTCACCCCTCCACTTT; CDR3 protein: CASRQRTGTSPLHF
clone size: .; D gene: TRBD2; V gene: TRBV10-2; J gene: TRBJ2-1; CDR3 DNA: TGCGCCAGCAGTGAGTGGGTAGCGGGGCAGTGGGAGTCCTACAATGAGCAGTTCTTC; CDR3 protein: CASSEWVAGQWESYNEQFF
clone size: .; D gene: TRBD1; V gene: TRBV18; J gene: TRBJ1-1; CDR3 DNA: TGTGCCAGCTCACCCGGACAGGCGCGCGCGATGAACACTGAAGCTTTCTTT; CDR3 protein: CASSPGQARAMNTEAFF
clone size: .; D gene: .; V gene: TRBV5-1; J gene: TRBJ2-1; CDR3 DNA: TGCGCCAGCAGCTTGGGAGAGAGTAACAATGAGCAGTTCTTC; CDR3 protein: CASSLGESNNEQFF
clone size: .; D gene: TRBD1; V gene: TRBV6-5; J gene: TRBJ1-5; CDR3 DNA: TGTGCCGTCCGATCACAGACAGGGTGGGGGGAGCCCCAGCATTTT; CDR3 protein: CAVRSQTGWGEPQHF
clone size: .; D gene: TRBD1; V gene: TRBV27; J gene: TRBJ2-5; CDR3 DNA: TGTGCCAGCAGCAGGGGGCGCCAAGAGACCCAGTACTTC; CDR3 protein: CASSRGRQETQYF
clone size: .; D gene: .; V gene: TRBV19; J gene: TRBJ1-4; CDR3 DNA: TGTGCCAGTGGGGGGTGGGACCGAGGTGGTGAAAAACTGTTTTTT; CDR3 protein: CASGGWDRGGEKLFF